These 11 T cell receptor beta chains were all obtained from the same sample, sequenced in a study of blood T cells in healthy people across ages. Next came a second PCR, run for about 6 to 11 cycles, which used a sample-barcoded 5' primer along with a J-beta primer mix. TCRdb recomputed calls from the 5' RACE reads with MiXCR, one row per CDR3 protein. The sample includes about a million distinct CDR3 sequences, roughly 50% of them seen just once. The sequencing sample was made of blood. The receptors shown here come from a man aged 25-45 years in good health.

The chain couples TRBV29-1 to TRBJ1-1; perhaps TRBD1 as D (5 bases). Looked up from germline, CDR1 is SQVTM and CDR2 is ANQGSEA. The CDR3 spans 13 residues. Between the trimmed V and J ends, which lost 5 bases and 1 base, there was a span of 11 bases. In DNA form, the CDR3 reads TGCAGCGTTCACCGGGGCCCGAACACTGAAGCTTTCTTT. This gives the protein CSVHRGPNTEAFF.

This chain joins TRBV20-1 and TRBJ2-5; 7 nucleotides match TRBD1. The J call could be wrong; TRBJ2-7 is a better fit for the DNA end. The CDR3 extends over 13 amino acids. Germline CDR1 reads DFQATT; CDR2 reads SNEGSKA (reference sequence). The CDR3 nucleotides are TGCAGTGCGAGACAGGGCAGGGAAAGCGAGCAGTACTTC. Protein sequence: CSARQGRESEQYF.

This chain joins TRBV7-3 and TRBJ2-3; TRBD2 aligns across 10 bases. CDR3 length: 17 residues. V shed 2 bases, J shed 5 bases, and the junction held 10 bases outside the gene matches. Germline assignment: CDR1 SGHTA and CDR2 FQGTGA. Here the CDR3 DNA reads TGTGCCAGCAGCTTAGGGACTAGCGAGGGGGGAGTAGATACGCAGTATTTT. The encoded protein is CASSLGTSEGGVDTQYF.

This clonotype was observed a handful of times. V and J are TRBV4-1 and TRBJ2-5; TRBD1 might be the D (5 bases). This CDR3 spans 13 amino acids. CDR1 MGHRA and CDR2 YSYEKL come from the germline V gene. The V and J ends lost 0 bases and 3 bases respectively, with 5 bases between them. CDR3 sequence (DNA): TGCGCCAGCAGCCAAGAACAGGAAGAGACCCAGTACTTC. Translated: CASSQEQEETQYF.

This sequence joins TRBV12-3 or TRBV12-4 and TRBJ1-4; 10 nucleotides match TRBD1. The CDR3 covers 15 residues. V was clipped by 5 bases and J by 8 bases; unmatched bases: 8. CDR3 DNA: TGTGCCAGCAGTGTACGACAGGGGGCCCGGGAAAAACTGTTTTTT. Translating it yields CASSVRQGAREKLFF.

The V call is TRBV28, the J call TRBJ2-5; 8 bases fit TRBD1. Losses at the gene ends were 2 bases for V and 11 bases for J; bases not matched to a gene: 19. The CDR3 is 17 residues long. Looked up from germline, CDR1 is MDHEN and CDR2 is SYDVKM. The CDR3 reads CASSLNPTGAIGNEQYF. CDR3 DNA sequence: TGTGCCAGCAGTTTAAATCCGACAGGGGCAATAGGTAATGAGCAGTACTTC.

The chain links TRBV5-6 to TRBJ1-1; TRBD1 agrees at 7 bases. CDR1 and CDR2 (germline): SGHDT, YYEEEE. The junction had 5 bases not matched to a gene; V was cut back by 0 bases and J by 3 bases. This CDR3 has 15 amino acids. CDR3 nucleotide sequence: TGTGCCAGCAGCTTGGTCAGGGGGTCGGACACTGAAGCTTTCTTT. It translates to CASSLVRGSDTEAFF.

The chain recombines TRBV12-3 or TRBV12-4 with TRBJ1-2, with D hard to call. V lost 2 bases to trimming and J lost 0 bases, with 4 bases between them. This CDR3 has 13 amino acids. The CDR3 loop reads CASSLITNYGYTF. CDR3 DNA sequence: TGTGCCAGCAGTTTAATTACTAACTATGGCTACACCTTC.

Comments on this clonotype: Relative to the germline gene, one junction end is altered; a read error may explain this. V gene TRBV27 combines with J gene TRBJ1-5, with D unclear. The CDR3 spans 14 residues. CDR1 and CDR2 (germline): MNHEY, SMNVEV (reference sequence). In DNA form, the CDR3 reads TGTGCCAGCAGTGTATCATGGAGCAATCAGCCCCAGCATTTT. It specifies CASSVSWSNQPQHF.

The rearrangement joins TRBV6-6 to TRBJ1-4; tentative D call: TRBD1 (6 bases). Trimming removed 0 bases from V and 4 bases from J, with 15 bases in between. The CDR3 is 17 amino acids. Germline values: CDR1 MNHNY, CDR2 SVGAGI (reference sequence). The chain's CDR3 is CASSYSSQGQINEKLFF. CDR3 bases: TGTGCCAGCAGTTACTCGAGCCAGGGGCAAATTAATGAAAAACTGTTTTTT.

This clonotype was seen at least ten times. The CDR3 sequence: CSARVGGGQTYEQYF. For the CDR3, the DNA is TGCAGTGCTAGAGTGGGAGGGGGGCAGACTTACGAGCAGTACTTC. V usage is TRBV20-1 and J usage is TRBJ2-7, with D perhaps matching TRBD2 (7 bases). Germline CDR1 reads DFQATT; CDR2 reads SNEGSKA (reference sequence). Trimming shortened V by 1 base and J by 4 bases, and 17 bases separated the two germline ends. The length of the CDR3 is 15 residues.